Each of the 3 T cell receptor beta chains below was sequenced from the same sample in a study of cytomegalovirus exposure and HLA in healthy donors. Both 60 Vbeta primers and 13 Jbeta primers went into the PCR. Sequencing was performed with immunoSEQ multiplex PCR; in TCRdb, only in-frame clones are kept and a portion is missing. The data contain around 150,000 clones, around 65% of them singletons. The sample consisted of PBMCs. The receptors derive from a male donor in good health and CMV-seronegative.

The V call is TRBV21-1, the J call TRBJ2-3; TRBD1 was called by the table and not checked on the DNA. TRBV21-1 is classified as a pseudogene. This CDR3 contains 16 residues. The CDR3 coding sequence is TGTGCCGGGGGCCCAACGGGGCACAGATCTCTTGGTACGCAGTATTTT. This translates into CAGGPTGHRSLGTQYF.

The CDR3 reads CASTQGTGLYNEQFF. The DNA for the CDR3 is TGTGCCAGCACCCAAGGGACAGGCCTTTACAATGAGCAGTTCTTC. V is TRBV2 and J is TRBJ2-1, with 8 bases aligning to TRBD1. Germline values: CDR1 SNHLY, CDR2 FYNNEI. The V and J ends lost 7 bases and 4 bases, in that order; junction bases with no gene match: 9. The CDR3 has 15 residues.

This chain links TRBV7-9 with TRBJ2-1; the match to TRBD1 covers 11 bases. The trim removed 4 bases at V and 9 bases at J, leaving 11 bases unmatched. The CDR3 length is 16 residues. Germline V gene sequence: CDR1 SEHNR, CDR2 FQNEAQ (reference sequence). In DNA, the CDR3 is TGTGCCAGCAGCTCCCGCCGGGACAGGGGGGCAAGTGAGCAGTTCTTC. Protein product: CASSSRRDRGASEQFF.